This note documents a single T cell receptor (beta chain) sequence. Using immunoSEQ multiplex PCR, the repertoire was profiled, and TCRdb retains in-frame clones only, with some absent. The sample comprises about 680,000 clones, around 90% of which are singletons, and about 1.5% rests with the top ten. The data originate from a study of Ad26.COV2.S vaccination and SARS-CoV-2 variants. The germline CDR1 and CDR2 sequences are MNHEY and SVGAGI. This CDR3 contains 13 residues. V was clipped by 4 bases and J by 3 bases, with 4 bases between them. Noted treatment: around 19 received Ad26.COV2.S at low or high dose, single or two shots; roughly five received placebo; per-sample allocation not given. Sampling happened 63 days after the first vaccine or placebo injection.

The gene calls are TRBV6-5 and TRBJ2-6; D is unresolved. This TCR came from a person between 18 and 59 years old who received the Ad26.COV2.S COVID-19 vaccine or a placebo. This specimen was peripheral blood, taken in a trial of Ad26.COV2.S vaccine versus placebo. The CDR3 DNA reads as TGTGCCAGCAGTTCATTTGGGGCCAACGTCCTGACTTTC. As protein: CASSSFGANVLTF.